The entry below describes one T cell receptor (beta chain). This sample includes further DNA sequences coding for the same CDR3. The entry originates in a study of OX40 agonist ivuxolimab in advanced cancers. The wider study: Every 2 weeks, patients got intravenous ivuxolimab at one of six dose levels (0.01-10 mg/kg). Aged 23 to 79 with a mean of roughly 65 years, they were 82.7% male.

This CDR3 has 13 amino acids. V lost 5 bases and J 7 bases, leaving 12 bases between the germline ends. The V gene's germline CDR1 is SNHLY and CDR2 FYNNEI. The assay was immunoSEQ multiplex PCR, and TCRdb's table has in-frame clones only and misses some. The sample comprises around 52,000 clones, nearly 85% of which are singletons, and approximately 3% rests with the top ten. The rearrangement joins TRBV2 to TRBJ1-5, with a tentative D call TRBD1 (6 bases). This material consisted of CD4+ or CD8+ T cells sorted from blood, taken in a trial of the OX40 agonist ivuxolimab. This clonotype originated in an adult with an advanced solid tumor such as melanoma, head and neck, liver or kidney cancer. CDR3 in amino acids: CASSPQGRQPQHF. The CDR3 DNA reads TGTGCCAGCAGTCCGCAGGGGAGACAGCCCCAGCATTTT.